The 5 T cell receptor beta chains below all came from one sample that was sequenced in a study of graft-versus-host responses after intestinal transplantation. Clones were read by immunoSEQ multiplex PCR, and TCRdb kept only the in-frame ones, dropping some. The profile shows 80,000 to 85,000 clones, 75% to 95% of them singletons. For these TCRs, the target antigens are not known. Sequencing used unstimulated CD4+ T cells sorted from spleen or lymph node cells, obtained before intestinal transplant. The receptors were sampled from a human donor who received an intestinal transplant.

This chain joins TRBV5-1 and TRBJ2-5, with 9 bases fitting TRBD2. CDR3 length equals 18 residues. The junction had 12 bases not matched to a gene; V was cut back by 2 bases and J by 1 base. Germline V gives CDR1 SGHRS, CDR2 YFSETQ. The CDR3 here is CASSLSPSSGAIQETQYF. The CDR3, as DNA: TGCGCCAGCAGCTTAAGCCCCTCTAGCGGGGCCATCCAAGAGACCCAGTACTTC. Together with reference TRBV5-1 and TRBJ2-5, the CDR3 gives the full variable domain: KAGVTQTPRYLIKTRGQQVTLSCSPISGHRSVSWYQQTPGQGLQFLFEYFSETQRNKGNFPGRFSGRQFSNSRSEMNVSTLELGDSALYLCASSLSPSSGAIQETQYFGPGTRLLVL.

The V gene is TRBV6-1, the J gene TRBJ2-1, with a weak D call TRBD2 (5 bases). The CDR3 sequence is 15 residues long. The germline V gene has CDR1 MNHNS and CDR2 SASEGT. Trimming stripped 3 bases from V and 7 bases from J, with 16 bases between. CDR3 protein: CASSDILGSLNEQFF. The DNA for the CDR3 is TGTGCCAGCAGTGATATCCTAGGGAGTCTGAATGAGCAGTTCTTC.

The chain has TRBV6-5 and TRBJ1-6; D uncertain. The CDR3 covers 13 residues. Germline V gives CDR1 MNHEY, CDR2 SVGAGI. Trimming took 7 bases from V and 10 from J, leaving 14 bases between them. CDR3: CASNNKRGSPLHF. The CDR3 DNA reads TGTGCCAGCAATAATAAACGAGGCTCACCCCTCCACTTT.

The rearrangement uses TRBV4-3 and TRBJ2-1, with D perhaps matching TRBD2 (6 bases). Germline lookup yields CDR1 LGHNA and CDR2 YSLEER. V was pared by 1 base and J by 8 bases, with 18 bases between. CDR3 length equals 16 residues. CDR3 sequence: CASSQVPGEEWYEQFF. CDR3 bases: TGCGCCAGCAGCCAAGTTCCGGGGGAGGAGTGGTATGAGCAGTTCTTC.

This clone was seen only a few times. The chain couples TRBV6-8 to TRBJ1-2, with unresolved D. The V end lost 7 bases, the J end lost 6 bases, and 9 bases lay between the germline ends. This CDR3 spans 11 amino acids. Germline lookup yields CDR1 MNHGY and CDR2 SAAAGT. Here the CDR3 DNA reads TGTGCCAGCACCGCGGCGGATGGCTACACCTTC. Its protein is CASTAADGYTF.